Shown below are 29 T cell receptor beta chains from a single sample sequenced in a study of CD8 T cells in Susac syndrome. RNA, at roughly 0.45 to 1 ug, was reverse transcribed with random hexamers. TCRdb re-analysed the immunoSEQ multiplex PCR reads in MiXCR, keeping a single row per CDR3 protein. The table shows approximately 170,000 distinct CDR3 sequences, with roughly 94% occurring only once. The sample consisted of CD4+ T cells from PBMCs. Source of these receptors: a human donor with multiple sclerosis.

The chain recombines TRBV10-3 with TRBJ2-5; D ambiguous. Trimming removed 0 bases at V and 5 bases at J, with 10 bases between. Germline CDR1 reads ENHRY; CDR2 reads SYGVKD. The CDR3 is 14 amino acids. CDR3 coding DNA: TGTGCCATCAGTGAGTCGAGAGTGGCGGAGACCCAGTACTTC. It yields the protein CAISESRVAETQYF.

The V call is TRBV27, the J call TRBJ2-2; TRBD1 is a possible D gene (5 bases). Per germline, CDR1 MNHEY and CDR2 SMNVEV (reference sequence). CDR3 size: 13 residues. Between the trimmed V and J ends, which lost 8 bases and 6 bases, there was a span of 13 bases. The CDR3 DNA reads TGTGCCAGCCGGCCAGGGTCCCCCGGGGAGCTGTTTTTT. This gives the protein CASRPGSPGELFF.

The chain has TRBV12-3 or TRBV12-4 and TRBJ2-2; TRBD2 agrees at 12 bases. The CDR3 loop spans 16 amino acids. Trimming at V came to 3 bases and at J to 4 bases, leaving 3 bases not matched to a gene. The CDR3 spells CASSFGLAGTTGELFF. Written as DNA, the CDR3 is TGTGCCAGCAGTTTTGGACTAGCGGGAACCACCGGGGAGCTGTTTTTT.

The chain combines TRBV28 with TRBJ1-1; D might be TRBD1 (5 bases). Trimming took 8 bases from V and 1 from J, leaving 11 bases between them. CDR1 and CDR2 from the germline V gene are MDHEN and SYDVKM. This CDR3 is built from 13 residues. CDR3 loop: CASRGTGNTEAFF. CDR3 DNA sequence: TGTGCCAGCCGGGGGACGGGGAACACTGAAGCTTTCTTT.

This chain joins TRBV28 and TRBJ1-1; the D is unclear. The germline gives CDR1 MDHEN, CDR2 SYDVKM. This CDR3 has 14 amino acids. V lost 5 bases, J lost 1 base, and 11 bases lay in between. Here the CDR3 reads CASSDLIKNTEAFF. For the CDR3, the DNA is TGTGCCAGCAGTGACCTCATCAAGAACACTGAAGCTTTCTTT.

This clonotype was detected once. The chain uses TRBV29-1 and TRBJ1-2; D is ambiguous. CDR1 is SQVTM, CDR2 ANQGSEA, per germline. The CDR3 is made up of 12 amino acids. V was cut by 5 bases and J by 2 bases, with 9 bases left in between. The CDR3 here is CSVLQRNYGYTF. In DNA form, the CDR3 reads TGCAGCGTTTTGCAGAGAAACTATGGCTACACCTTC.

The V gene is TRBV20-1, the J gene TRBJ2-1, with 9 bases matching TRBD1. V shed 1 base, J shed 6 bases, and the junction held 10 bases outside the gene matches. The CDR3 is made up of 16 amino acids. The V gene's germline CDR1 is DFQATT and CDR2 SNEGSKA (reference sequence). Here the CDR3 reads CSARGAGTGSLNEQFF. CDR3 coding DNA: TGCAGTGCTAGAGGGGCCGGGACAGGGAGCCTCAATGAGCAGTTCTTC.

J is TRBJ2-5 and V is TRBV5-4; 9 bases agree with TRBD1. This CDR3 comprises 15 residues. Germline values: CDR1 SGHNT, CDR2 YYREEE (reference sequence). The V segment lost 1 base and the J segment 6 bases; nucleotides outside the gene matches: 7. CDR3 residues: CASSLWGGQGQTQYF. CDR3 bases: TGTGCCAGCAGCTTGTGGGGGGGACAGGGTCAGACCCAGTACTTC.

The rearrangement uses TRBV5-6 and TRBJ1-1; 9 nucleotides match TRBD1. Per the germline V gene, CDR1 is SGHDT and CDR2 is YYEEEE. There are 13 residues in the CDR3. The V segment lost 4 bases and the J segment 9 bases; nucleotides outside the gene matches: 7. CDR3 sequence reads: CASSPGTGRKAFF. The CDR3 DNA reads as TGTGCCAGCAGCCCCGGGACAGGGAGGAAAGCTTTCTTT.

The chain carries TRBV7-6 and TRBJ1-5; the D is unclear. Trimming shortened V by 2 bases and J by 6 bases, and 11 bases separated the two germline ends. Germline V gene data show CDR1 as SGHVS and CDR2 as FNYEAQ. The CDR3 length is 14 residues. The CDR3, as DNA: TGTGCCAGCAGCTTATATTGGGAGGGTCAGCCCCAGCATTTT. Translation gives CASSLYWEGQPQHF. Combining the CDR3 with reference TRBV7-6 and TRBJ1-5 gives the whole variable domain GAGVSQSPRYKVTKRGQDVALRCDPISGHVSLYWYRQALGQGPEFLTYFNYEAQQDKSGLPNDRFSAERPEGSISTLTIQRTEQRDSAMYRCASSLYWEGQPQHFGDGTRLSIL.

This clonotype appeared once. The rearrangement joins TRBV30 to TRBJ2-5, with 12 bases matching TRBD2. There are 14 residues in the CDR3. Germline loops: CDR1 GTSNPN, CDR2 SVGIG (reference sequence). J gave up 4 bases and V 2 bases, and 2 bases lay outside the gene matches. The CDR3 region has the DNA TGTGCCTGGAGTACGGGACTAGCGGGAGAGACCCAGTACTTC. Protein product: CAWSTGLAGETQYF.

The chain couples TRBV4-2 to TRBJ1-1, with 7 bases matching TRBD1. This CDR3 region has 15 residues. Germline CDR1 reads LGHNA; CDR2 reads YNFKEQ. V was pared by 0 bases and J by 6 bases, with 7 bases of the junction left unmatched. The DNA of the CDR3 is TGTGCCAGCAGCCAAGAGGGGTACAGGGGATCTGAAGCTTTCTTT. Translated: CASSQEGYRGSEAFF.

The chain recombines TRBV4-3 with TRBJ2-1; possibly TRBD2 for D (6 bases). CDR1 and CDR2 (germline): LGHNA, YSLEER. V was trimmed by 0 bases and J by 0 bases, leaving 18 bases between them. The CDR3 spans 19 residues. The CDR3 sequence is CASSQDDGTALGSYNEQFF. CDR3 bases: TGCGCCAGCAGCCAAGATGACGGGACTGCCTTAGGCTCCTACAATGAGCAGTTCTTC.

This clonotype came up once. CDR3 coding DNA: TGTGCCAGCAGCCAGGGCCAATCCTACAATGAGCAGTTCTTC. Its translation is CASSQGQSYNEQFF. The chain joins TRBV3-1 to TRBJ2-1; D not resolved. Germline CDR1 is LGHDT and CDR2 is YNNKEL (reference sequence). V lost 3 bases and J 1 base, leaving 7 bases between the germline ends. This CDR3 comprises 14 residues.

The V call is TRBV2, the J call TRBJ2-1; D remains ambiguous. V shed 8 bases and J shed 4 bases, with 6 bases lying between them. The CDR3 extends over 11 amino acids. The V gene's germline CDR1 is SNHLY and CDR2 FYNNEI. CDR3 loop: CASGFYNEQFF. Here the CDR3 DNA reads TGTGCCAGCGGATTTTACAATGAGCAGTTCTTC.

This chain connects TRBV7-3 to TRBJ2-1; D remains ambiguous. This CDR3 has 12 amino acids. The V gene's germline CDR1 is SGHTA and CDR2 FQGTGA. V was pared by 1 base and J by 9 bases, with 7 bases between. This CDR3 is CASSLNGIEQFF. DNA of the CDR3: TGTGCCAGCAGCTTAAATGGGATTGAGCAGTTCTTC.

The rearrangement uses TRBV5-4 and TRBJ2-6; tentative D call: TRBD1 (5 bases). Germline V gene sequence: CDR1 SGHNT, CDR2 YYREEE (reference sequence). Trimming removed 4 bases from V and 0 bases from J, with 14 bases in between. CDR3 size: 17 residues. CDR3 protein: CASSPRQLSSGANVLTF. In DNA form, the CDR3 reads TGTGCCAGCAGCCCCCGACAGTTGAGCTCTGGGGCCAACGTCCTGACTTTC.

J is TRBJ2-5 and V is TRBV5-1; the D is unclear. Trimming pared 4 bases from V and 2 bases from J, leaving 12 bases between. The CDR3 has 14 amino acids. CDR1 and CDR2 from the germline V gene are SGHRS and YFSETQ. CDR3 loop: CASSPRPGQETQYF. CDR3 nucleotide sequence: TGCGCCAGCAGCCCTCGACCCGGACAAGAGACCCAGTACTTC.

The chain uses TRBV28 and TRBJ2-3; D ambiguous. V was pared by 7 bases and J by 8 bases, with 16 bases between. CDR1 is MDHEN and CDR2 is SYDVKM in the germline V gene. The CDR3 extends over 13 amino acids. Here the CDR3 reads CASTLAPVGTQYF. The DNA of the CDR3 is TGTGCCAGCACATTAGCACCCGTCGGTACGCAGTATTTT.

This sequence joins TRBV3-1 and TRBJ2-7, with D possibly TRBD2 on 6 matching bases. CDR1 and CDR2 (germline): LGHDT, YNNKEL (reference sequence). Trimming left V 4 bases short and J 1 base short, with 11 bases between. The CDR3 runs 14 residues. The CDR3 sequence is CASSRGIPSYEQYF. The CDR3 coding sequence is TGTGCCAGCAGCCGCGGGATCCCTTCCTACGAGCAGTACTTC.

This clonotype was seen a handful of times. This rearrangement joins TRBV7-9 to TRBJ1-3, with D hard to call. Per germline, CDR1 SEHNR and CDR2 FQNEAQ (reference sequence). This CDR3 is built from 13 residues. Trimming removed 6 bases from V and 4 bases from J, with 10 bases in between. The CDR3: CASRPASGNTIYF. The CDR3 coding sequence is TGTGCCAGCAGACCGGCCTCCGGAAACACCATATATTTT.

The CDR3 sequence is CAWSESGSRTGELFF. As DNA, the CDR3 is TGTGCCTGGAGTGAGAGCGGGAGTCGCACCGGGGAGCTGTTTTTT. The chain employs TRBV30 and TRBJ2-2; 8 bases match TRBD2. The CDR3 runs 15 residues. The V gene's germline CDR1 is GTSNPN and CDR2 SVGIG (reference sequence). J lost 4 bases, V lost 1 base, and 5 bases had no gene match.

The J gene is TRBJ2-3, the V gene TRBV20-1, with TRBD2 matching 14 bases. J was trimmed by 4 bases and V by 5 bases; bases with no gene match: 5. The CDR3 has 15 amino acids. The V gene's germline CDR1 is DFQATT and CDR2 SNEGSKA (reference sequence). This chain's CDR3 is CSAGRLAGGSDTQYF. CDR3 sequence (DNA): TGCAGTGCTGGTAGACTAGCGGGAGGGTCAGATACGCAGTATTTT.

The DNA for the CDR3 is TGTGCCAGCAGCCGAAGTAAGGGGGCCTACGAGCAGTACTTC. It is translated as CASSRSKGAYEQYF. This chain uses TRBV4-2 with TRBJ2-7, with a weak D call TRBD1 (6 bases). The germline CDR1 and CDR2 sequences are LGHNA and YNFKEQ. CDR3 size: 14 residues. Trimming removed 4 bases from V and 2 bases from J, with 12 bases in between.

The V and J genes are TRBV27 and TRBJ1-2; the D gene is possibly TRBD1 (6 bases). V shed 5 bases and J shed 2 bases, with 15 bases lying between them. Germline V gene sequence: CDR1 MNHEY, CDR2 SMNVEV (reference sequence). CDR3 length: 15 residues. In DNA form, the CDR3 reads TGTGCCAGCAGTGGGGGCGACACTACGAACTATGGCTACACCTTC. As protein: CASSGGDTTNYGYTF.

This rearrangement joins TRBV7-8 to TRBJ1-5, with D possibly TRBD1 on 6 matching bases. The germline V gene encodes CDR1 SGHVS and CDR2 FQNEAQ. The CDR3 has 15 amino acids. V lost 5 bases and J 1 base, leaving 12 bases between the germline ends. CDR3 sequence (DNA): TGTGCCAGCAGCCTCACAGGGATAAGCAATCAGCCCCAGCATTTT. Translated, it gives CASSLTGISNQPQHF.

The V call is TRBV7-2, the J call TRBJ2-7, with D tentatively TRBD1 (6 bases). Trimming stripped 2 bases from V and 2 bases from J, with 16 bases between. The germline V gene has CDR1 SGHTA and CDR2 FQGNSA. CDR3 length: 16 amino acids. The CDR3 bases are TGTGCCAGCAGCTTATATCACCACAGGGATACCTACGAGCAGTACTTC. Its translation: CASSLYHHRDTYEQYF.

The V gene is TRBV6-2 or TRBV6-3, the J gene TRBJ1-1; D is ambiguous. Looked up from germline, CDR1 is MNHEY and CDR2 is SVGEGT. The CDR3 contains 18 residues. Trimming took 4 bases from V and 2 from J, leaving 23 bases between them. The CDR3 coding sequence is TGTGCCAGCAGTTCCCCGAAGGCGTCGGGGATCTCCAACACTGAAGCTTTCTTT. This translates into CASSSPKASGISNTEAFF.

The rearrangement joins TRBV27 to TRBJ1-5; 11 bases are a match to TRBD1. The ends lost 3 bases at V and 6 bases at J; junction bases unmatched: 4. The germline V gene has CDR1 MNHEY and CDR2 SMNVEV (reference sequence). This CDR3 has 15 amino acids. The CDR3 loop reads CASSLRTGGGQPQHF. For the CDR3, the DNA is TGTGCCAGCAGTTTGAGGACAGGGGGCGGTCAGCCCCAGCATTTT.